This TCR beta chain was found in a study of blood T cells in healthy people across ages. Findings of the study overall: Across samples, TCR beta diversity tracked strongly with naive T cell percentage.

The CDR3 consists of 14 residues. Germline V CDR1 and CDR2: SGHTA, FQGNSA. V dropped 4 bases and J dropped 6 bases, with 14 bases sitting between them. Only a few counts were recorded for this clonotype. Its target is not known. A second PCR, run for about 7 to 11 cycles, used a sample-barcoded 5' primer plus a J-beta primer mix. Each CDR3 protein is one row after TCRdb ran MiXCR on the 5' RACE reads. The sample includes fewer than 700,000 distinct CDR3 sequences, 40% to 45% of them seen just once. J is TRBJ2-3 and V is TRBV7-2; a weak D match, TRBD1 (5 bases). The sequenced sample consisted of blood. The clonotype was recovered from an elderly man in good health. The CDR3 nucleotides are TGTGCCAGCAGCTCCGCACCCCAGGGCGATACGCAGTATTTT. This sequence encodes CASSSAPQGDTQYF.